This T cell receptor beta chain is drawn from a study of blood T cell repertoires in COVID-19. In the study overall: Sample material is recorded as cDNA or gDNA derived from T cells, B-cell-depleted T cells, or PBMCs.

The protocol was immunoSEQ multiplex PCR, while the TCRdb copy is restricted to in-frame clones and leaves out a portion. This table holds 85,000 to 95,000 clones, about 80% found once. The clonotype originates from a man between 65 and 79 years old with acute or convalescent COVID-19. Input material: peripheral blood.

The CDR3 DNA reads TGCAGCGTTGAAGAACAGAATGGCTACACCTTC. It yields the protein CSVEEQNGYTF. The rearrangement links TRBV29-1 to TRBJ1-2; D gene uncertain. Deletions cut 0 bases from V and 6 bases from J, with 5 bases between. The CDR3 contains 11 residues. CDR1 and CDR2 from the germline V gene are SQVTM and ANQGSEA.